The 18 T cell receptor beta chains given below trace back to one sample, sequenced in a study of T cells in Graves' hyperthyroidism and ophthalmopathy. RNA transcripts served as the template for amplifying TCR beta CDR3 regions. In the first-round RT-PCR of the TCR CDR3, the HTBI primer set was used. Via MiXCR, TCRdb re-called the multiplex PCR reads, giving one row per CDR3 protein. The sample holds a few hundred thousand distinct CDR3 sequences; roughly a fifth are singletons and the top ten take over 40%. The material sequenced was blood. These receptors all come from a woman in her forties or fifties with Graves' hyperthyroidism.

This clonotype was observed at least ten times. The chain joins TRBV19 to TRBJ1-1, with D tentatively TRBD1 (6 bases). The CDR3 has 15 residues. CDR1 and CDR2 from the germline V gene are LNHDA and SQIVND (reference sequence). V was trimmed by 2 bases and J by 5 bases, leaving 15 bases between them. The CDR3 nucleotides read TGTGCCAGTAGTATAAGTGTCGTAGGGGGGACTGAAGCTTTCTTT. This encodes CASSISVVGGTEAFF. The variable domain in full, completed from reference TRBV19 and TRBJ1-1, reads DGGITQSPKYLFRKEGQNVTLSCEQNLNHDAMYWYRQDPGQGLRLIYYSQIVNDFQKGDIAEGYSVSREKKESFPLTVTSAQKNPTAFYLCASSISVVGGTEAFFGQGTRLTVV.

This clonotype was detected only a few times. This sequence joins TRBV6-4 and TRBJ2-3, with 11 bases fitting TRBD2. The trim removed 4 bases at V and 5 bases at J, leaving 8 bases unmatched. CDR1 is MRHNA and CDR2 is SNTAGT in the germline V gene. The CDR3 totals 16 residues. The CDR3 region is CASSALTSGGVDTQYF. The CDR3 bases are TGTGCCAGCAGTGCTCTAACTAGCGGGGGTGTAGATACGCAGTATTTT.

This clonotype was found many times. V gene TRBV7-2 combines with J gene TRBJ2-7, with 8 positions matching TRBD2. Looked up from germline, CDR1 is SGHTA and CDR2 is FQGNSA. With V trimmed by 1 base and J by 3 bases, 5 bases remained unmatched. The CDR3 loop spans 15 amino acids. The DNA of the CDR3 is TGTGCCAGCAGCTTAGATACTAGCGGCAGCTACGAGCAGTACTTC. This encodes CASSLDTSGSYEQYF.

This clonotype was observed many times. J is TRBJ1-5 and V is TRBV12-3 or TRBV12-4, with D unclear. V was shortened by 1 base and J by 0 bases, with 10 bases between the two germline ends. The CDR3 loop spans 16 amino acids. DNA for the CDR3: TGTGCCAGCAGTTTAGTCGTCGGGGTTAGCAATCAGCCCCAGCATTTT. As protein: CASSLVVGVSNQPQHF.

The rearrangement uses TRBV27 and TRBJ2-7; 8 bases line up with TRBD1. Germline loops: CDR1 MNHEY, CDR2 SMNVEV (reference sequence). V lost 3 bases, J lost 4 bases, and 8 bases stayed unmatched. This CDR3 spans 15 amino acids. DNA for the CDR3: TGTGCCAGCAGTTTCCTGGCAGGGGGCGGGTACGAGCAGTACTTC. Translating it yields CASSFLAGGGYEQYF.

This clonotype occurred many times. The J gene is TRBJ2-7, the V gene TRBV10-3; D is ambiguous. The germline V gene has CDR1 ENHRY and CDR2 SYGVKD. V was cut by 0 bases and J by 2 bases, with 11 bases left in between. The CDR3 runs 15 residues. The CDR3, as DNA: TGTGCCATCAGTGAGTCGGTTCTAAAGACCTACGAGCAGTACTTC. Amino acid sequence: CAISESVLKTYEQYF.

This clonotype has ten or more counts. The V and J genes are TRBV20-1 and TRBJ2-1; TRBD1 agrees at 7 bases. The ends lost 1 base at V and 10 bases at J; junction bases unmatched: 4. The CDR3 is 12 amino acids. Germline assignment: CDR1 DFQATT and CDR2 SNEGSKA (reference sequence). The CDR3 nucleotides read TGCAGTGCTAGAGGAGTAGGGGGCGAGCAGTTCTTC. Translation: CSARGVGGEQFF.

This clonotype was counted many times. The V call is TRBV5-6, the J call TRBJ1-1; 8 nucleotides agree with TRBD1. This CDR3 is built from 16 residues. J gave up 5 bases and V 3 bases, and 12 bases lay outside the gene matches. Per germline, CDR1 SGHDT and CDR2 YYEEEE. CDR3 nucleotide sequence: TGTGCCAGCAGCTATTTACTGACAGGGGCGGTTACTGAAGCTTTCTTT. Translated: CASSYLLTGAVTEAFF.

This clonotype was detected ten times or more. The CDR3 region is CSASIRVATEAFF. CDR3 in DNA: TGCAGTGCTTCAATTCGAGTCGCGACTGAAGCTTTCTTT. The chain carries TRBV20-1 and TRBJ1-1; no definite D call. V was shortened by 5 bases and J by 5 bases, with 15 bases between the two germline ends. Germline V gene lookup returns CDR1 DFQATT and CDR2 SNEGSKA (reference sequence). This CDR3 has 13 amino acids.

This clonotype was seen a handful of times. The chain has TRBV27 and TRBJ2-7; TRBD2 agrees at 13 bases. The CDR3 consists of 17 residues. CDR1 MNHEY and CDR2 SMNVEV come from the germline V gene (reference sequence). The trim removed 6 bases at V and 3 bases at J, leaving 11 bases unmatched. DNA for the CDR3: TGTGCCAGCAGCAAGGGGACTAGCGGGACTATTTACTACGAGCAGTACTTC. Its translation is CASSKGTSGTIYYEQYF.

In the case of this clonotype: Being one base from a much bigger clone, this may be a read error. This rearrangement joins TRBV7-9 to TRBJ1-6, with a possible D match to TRBD1 (5 bases). This CDR3 has 14 residues. Germline V gene data show CDR1 as SEHNR and CDR2 as FQNEAQ (reference sequence). CDR3 residues: CASSLETDNSPLYF. CDR3 DNA sequence: TGTGCCAGCAGCTTAGAAACGGACAATTCACCCCTCTACTTT.

In this sample, this clonotype turned up many times. This chain connects TRBV28 to TRBJ1-5; D gene ambiguous. This CDR3 is built from 15 residues. The V gene's germline CDR1 is MDHEN and CDR2 SYDVKM. The V and J ends lost 1 base and 4 bases respectively, with 11 bases between them. CDR3 sequence reads: CASSLYPGLNQPQHF. The CDR3 DNA sequence: TGTGCCAGCAGTTTATATCCGGGCTTAAATCAGCCCCAGCATTTT.

This clonotype has a handful of counts. The chain has TRBV6-1 and TRBJ2-1, with 8 bases aligning to TRBD1. This CDR3 contains 14 residues. Germline CDR1 and CDR2: MNHNS and SASEGT. J was trimmed by 4 bases and V by 4 bases; bases with no gene match: 3. The CDR3 bases are TGTGCCAGCAGTGGGGACAGGAAATACAATGAGCAGTTCTTC. It codes for CASSGDRKYNEQFF.

This clonotype has a count of ten or more. This chain joins TRBV5-6 and TRBJ2-1; D is ambiguous. Germline CDR1 SGHDT, CDR2 YYEEEE. V lost 2 bases to trimming and J lost 6 bases, with 9 bases between them. The CDR3 loop spans 13 amino acids. CDR3 in DNA: TGTGCCAGCAGCTTCCCCGGGCCCAATGAGCAGTTCTTC. Translating it yields CASSFPGPNEQFF.

V and J are TRBV4-2 and TRBJ1-2; D is unclear. The V gene's germline CDR1 is LGHNA and CDR2 YNFKEQ. CDR3 length: 15 residues. Trimming cost V 1 base and J 4 bases, with 13 bases left between them. The CDR3 is CASSQASTDTYGYTF. CDR3 coding DNA: TGTGCCAGCAGCCAAGCGTCGACGGATACCTATGGCTACACCTTC.

V usage is TRBV19 and J usage is TRBJ1-2; tentative D call: TRBD1 (6 bases). The CDR3 has 15 amino acids. Trimming cost V 8 bases and J 4 bases, with 20 bases left between them. The germline CDR1 and CDR2 sequences are LNHDA and SQIVND (reference sequence). CDR3 in DNA: TGTGCCAGTCGTGAACTCGCCGGGACAAGCTATGGCTACACCTTC. The encoded protein is CASRELAGTSYGYTF.

In its sample, this clonotype was seen a few times. A much larger clonotype is one base distant, so this may be a read error. The chain combines TRBV6-1 with TRBJ1-5, with D perhaps TRBD1 (5 bases). The CDR3 has 15 residues. V was shortened by 8 bases and J by 5 bases, with 19 bases between the two germline ends. Germline CDR1 and CDR2: MNHNS and SASEGT. This CDR3 is CASGPKWGGDQPQHF. The CDR3 DNA reads TGTGCCAGCGGTCCTAAGTGGGGGGGAGATCAGCCCCAGCATTTT.

The chain employs TRBV20-1 and TRBJ2-3; TRBD2 matches 12 bases. The length of the CDR3 is 15 residues. Germline-derived CDR1 and CDR2 are DFQATT and SNEGSKA (reference sequence). Germline trimming cut 0 bases from V and 9 bases from J; bases unmatched to any gene: 7. The DNA for the CDR3 is TGCAGTGCTAGAGATCAGACCGGGACTAGCGGGACGCAGTATTTT. Translation: CSARDQTGTSGTQYF.